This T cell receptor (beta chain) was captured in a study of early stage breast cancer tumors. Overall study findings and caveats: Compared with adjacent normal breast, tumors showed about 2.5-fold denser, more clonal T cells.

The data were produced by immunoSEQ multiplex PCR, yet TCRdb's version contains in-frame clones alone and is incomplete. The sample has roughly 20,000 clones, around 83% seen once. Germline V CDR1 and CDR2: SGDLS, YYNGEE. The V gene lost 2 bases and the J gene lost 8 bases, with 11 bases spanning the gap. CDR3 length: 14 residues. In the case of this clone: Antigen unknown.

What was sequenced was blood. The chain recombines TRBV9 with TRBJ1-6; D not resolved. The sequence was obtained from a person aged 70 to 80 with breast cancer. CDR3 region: CASSVNLNDSPLHF. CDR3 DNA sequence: TGTGCCAGCAGCGTGAACCTAAATGATTCACCCCTCCACTTT.